This T cell receptor (beta chain) was profiled in a study of identical twins' blood T cells. The CDR3 totals 13 residues. The germline CDR1 and CDR2 sequences are SQVTM and ANQGSEA. Trimming shortened V by 5 bases and J by 7 bases, and 14 bases separated the two germline ends. Six healthy women, forming three identical twin pairs, donated samples. Reared together, all three twin pairs probably met the same infectious agents and vaccines. Worth noting for this clonotype: Its antigen is as yet unknown.

Study outcomes and limitations: Shared CDR3 clonotype counts tracked mainly the product of cloneset sizes. Each donor's most abundant TCRbeta clonotypes shared more CDR3 sequences with her twin than unrelated donors.

TCRdb processed the 5' RACE reads anew with MiXCR; each CDR3 protein has one entry. The sample comprises roughly 340,000 distinct CDR3 sequences, roughly 27% of which are singletons, and 6.1% rests with the top ten. V and J are TRBV29-1 and TRBJ1-4; D ambiguous. Material for sequencing was PBMCs. This sequence was found in a woman aged 18-49 years in good health. The CDR3 DNA reads as TGCAGCGTTACAGTGGCTTCTGGTGAAAAACTGTTTTTT. Its translation: CSVTVASGEKLFF. Looking up the rest from reference TRBV29-1 and TRBJ1-4 gives the full variable domain: SAVISQKPSRDICQRGTSLTIQCQVDSQVTMMFWYRQQPGQSLTLIATANQGSEATYESGFVIDKFPISRPNLTFSTLTVSNMSPEDSSIYLCSVTVASGEKLFFGSGTQLSVL.